These T cell receptor beta chains were read from a single sample in a study of cytomegalovirus exposure and HLA in healthy donors. The table came from immunoSEQ multiplex PCR; TCRdb's copy has only in-frame clones and leaves some out. Here the sample spans 85,000 to 95,000 clones, 7.6% being singletons. The material sequenced was PBMCs. These receptor sequences come from a man between 50 and 59 years old in good health and CMV-seronegative. The CDR3 runs from the conserved cysteine through the conserved F or W.

v_gene: TRBV4-2
len: 15
j_gene: TRBJ1-1
CDR3aa: CASSQRQEMNTEAFF

v_gene: TRBV5-1
len: 16
j_gene: TRBJ1-1
CDR3aa: CASSPRPLDSEVEAFF

v_gene: TRBV10-3
len: 16
j_gene: TRBJ2-2
CDR3aa: CAISPSSGRGAGELFF

v_gene: TRBV29-1
len: 14
j_gene: TRBJ2-5
CDR3aa: CSVGQSGGRETQYF

v_gene: TRBV5-4
len: 16
j_gene: TRBJ2-1
CDR3aa: CASSLGGTISYNEQFF

v_gene: TRBV29-1
len: 14
j_gene: TRBJ2-3
CDR3aa: CSVEDWAGADTQYF

v_gene: TRBV4-1
len: 15
j_gene: TRBJ2-7
CDR3aa: CASSQDGGETYEQYF

v_gene: TRBV6-1
len: 14
j_gene: TRBJ1-2
CDR3aa: CASSEGAGRDVYTF

v_gene: TRBV28
len: 15
j_gene: TRBJ2-7
CDR3aa: CASSPGTVRSYEQYF

v_gene: TRBV18
len: 15
j_gene: TRBJ1-1
CDR3aa: CASSPTGTGRTEAFF

v_gene: TRBV28
len: 12
j_gene: TRBJ1-2
CDR3aa: CASSSLGYGYTF

v_gene: TRBV19
len: 15
j_gene: TRBJ1-1
CDR3aa: CASSMGGRMNTEAFF

v_gene: TRBV2
len: 13
j_gene: TRBJ1-6
CDR3aa: CASSESTRDRGDF

v_gene: TRBV7-8
len: 16
j_gene: TRBJ2-6
CDR3aa: CASGSHPQGGANVLTF

v_gene: TRBV27
len: 16
j_gene: TRBJ2-3
CDR3aa: CASMSLKGARTDTQYF

v_gene: TRBV2
len: 14
j_gene: TRBJ1-5
CDR3aa: CASSSAATRQPQHF

v_gene: TRBV28
len: 15
j_gene: TRBJ2-3
CDR3aa: CASSRRRRRADTQYF

v_gene: TRBV2
len: 11
j_gene: TRBJ2-7
CDR3aa: CASSELGREYF

v_gene: TRBV29-1
len: 15
j_gene: TRBJ2-5
CDR3aa: CSVSPQTGPNTAQHF

v_gene: TRBV7-8
len: 15
j_gene: TRBJ2-1
CDR3aa: CASSPTSGGVREQFF

v_gene: TRBV7-3
len: 15
j_gene: TRBJ1-6
CDR3aa: CASSLQGAHNSPLHF

v_gene: TRBV19
len: 14
j_gene: TRBJ2-3
CDR3aa: CASSISGGTDTQYF

v_gene: TRBV4-3
len: 15
j_gene: TRBJ2-7
CDR3aa: CASSHRTSGRYEQYF

v_gene: TRBV7-6
len: 15
j_gene: TRBJ2-3
CDR3aa: CASTRTGGLTDTQYF

v_gene: TRBV7-6
len: 15
j_gene: TRBJ2-3
CDR3aa: CASSSSGRGGDTQYF

v_gene: TRBV19
len: 15
j_gene: TRBJ2-2
CDR3aa: CASSNRDTHTGELFF

v_gene: TRBV5-1
len: 14
j_gene: TRBJ2-3
CDR3aa: CASSLGHPPDTQYF

v_gene: TRBV6-5
len: 13
j_gene: TRBJ2-7
CDR3aa: CASSMGGNHEQYF

v_gene: TRBV5-6
len: 16
j_gene: TRBJ1-2
CDR3aa: CASSSGGGTLYYGYTF

v_gene: TRBV5-4
len: 15
j_gene: TRBJ2-3
CDR3aa: CASSLDRGYTDTQYF

v_gene: TRBV5-1
len: 16
j_gene: TRBJ1-1
CDR3aa: CASSPRDRKKATEAFF

v_gene: TRBV27
len: 16
j_gene: TRBJ1-6
CDR3aa: CASSLYGTGQNSPLHF

v_gene: TRBV28
len: 16
j_gene: TRBJ1-2
CDR3aa: CASTSPQGSVQDGYTF

v_gene: TRBV19
len: 15
j_gene: TRBJ1-5
CDR3aa: CASSFSGTGSQPQHF

v_gene: TRBV5-1
len: 14
j_gene: TRBJ2-3
CDR3aa: CASSPRQGTDTQYF

v_gene: TRBV6-5
len: 14
j_gene: TRBJ2-7
CDR3aa: CASSSDRGQYEQYF

v_gene: TRBV7-9
len: 15
j_gene: TRBJ1-5
CDR3aa: CASSLGRGANQPQHF

v_gene: TRBV9
len: 17
j_gene: TRBJ2-3
CDR3aa: CASSVAGVGREEDTQYF

v_gene: TRBV7-2
len: 15
j_gene: TRBJ2-1
CDR3aa: CASSLRGQDYNEQFF

v_gene: TRBV4-3
len: 15
j_gene: TRBJ2-1
CDR3aa: CASSQGVAGDDEQFF

v_gene: TRBV6-6
len: 12
j_gene: TRBJ2-7
CDR3aa: CASRHTIGEQYF

v_gene: TRBV5-1
len: 15
j_gene: TRBJ2-5
CDR3aa: CASSIGQVVQETQYF

v_gene: TRBV5-4
len: 15
j_gene: TRBJ1-1
CDR3aa: CASSSGVDMNTEAFF

v_gene: TRBV9
len: 14
j_gene: TRBJ2-1
CDR3aa: CASSVQGSYNEQFF

v_gene: TRBV6-5
len: 13
j_gene: TRBJ1-2
CDR3aa: CATSQGTNYGYTF

v_gene: TRBV29-1
len: 14
j_gene: TRBJ1-1
CDR3aa: CSVEGGGAGTEAFF

v_gene: TRBV9
len: 14
j_gene: TRBJ2-3
CDR3aa: CASSAEGSQDTQYF

v_gene: TRBV6-1
len: 13
j_gene: TRBJ2-7
CDR3aa: CASSEIPGGEQYF

v_gene: TRBV18
len: 15
j_gene: TRBJ1-4
CDR3aa: CASSLYKGGEKKLFF

v_gene: TRBV29-1
len: 10
j_gene: TRBJ2-7
CDR3aa: CSVKGDRGLF

v_gene: TRBV9
len: 13
j_gene: TRBJ2-1
CDR3aa: CASVGSRQGEQFF

v_gene: TRBV2
len: 15
j_gene: TRBJ1-4
CDR3aa: CASSEGDRANEKLFF

v_gene: TRBV30
len: 15
j_gene: TRBJ1-2
CDR3aa: CAWSVTPSSAYGYTF